Sequencing of this T cell receptor beta chain was carried out in a study of control samples from healthy donors and cancer patients. The protocol was immunoSEQ multiplex PCR, while the TCRdb copy is restricted to in-frame clones and leaves out a portion. The table records 100,000 to 150,000 clones, over 80% of them present only once. The sequence was obtained from a woman between 50 and 59 years old in good health. The sample was blood.

The CDR3, as DNA: TGTGCCAGCAGTTCGGCGGCAGAAAGAGGCTACACCTTC. Translated: CASSSAAERGYTF. The J gene is TRBJ1-2, the V gene TRBV6-5; no reliable D call. The ends were cut back, 4 bases at V and 8 bases at J, with 14 bases in the middle. From germline, CDR1 is MNHEY and CDR2 SVGAGI. This CDR3 is 13 amino acids long.